What follows are 30 T cell receptor beta chains derived from one specimen sequenced in a study of vaccination effects on CD4 cells after COVID-19. What these receptors recognize is not known. Around day 10 of culture, CD4+ T cells were separated out. Participants were given two doses of BNT162b2 or mRNA-1273 vaccine. Data came from immunoSEQ multiplex PCR; TCRdb stores just in-frame clones and leaves some out. There are about 57,000 clones in the sample; just under 80% occur only once, and about 4.5% lies in the top ten. The sequenced sample was CD4+ T cells from PBMCs cultured without peptide, obtained after COVID-19 vaccination. These receptors all stem from a human donor who received a COVID-19 vaccine.

The chain carries TRBV28 and TRBJ1-6; unclear D gene. V lost 3 bases to trimming and J lost 10 bases, with 7 bases between them. Germline-derived CDR1 and CDR2 are MDHEN and SYDVKM. The CDR3 covers 12 residues. CDR3 nucleotides: TGTGCCAGCAGTTTGGTCGGGTCACCCCTCCACTTT. It codes for CASSLVGSPLHF.

The count of this clone is one. The rearrangement links TRBV10-3 to TRBJ2-1; TRBD1 is a possible D gene (5 bases). V was trimmed by 10 bases and J by 4 bases, leaving 11 bases between them. The V gene's germline CDR1 is ENHRY and CDR2 SYGVKD. The CDR3 loop spans 12 amino acids. The CDR3 coding sequence is TGTGCCACACAGGCCCAGTACAATGAGCAGTTCTTC. Encoded protein: CATQAQYNEQFF.

This clone came up a few times. The chain combines TRBV4-2 with TRBJ1-2; D may be TRBD1 (5 bases). CDR1 and CDR2 (germline): LGHNA, YNFKEQ. The CDR3 sequence is 13 residues long. Trimming removed 0 bases at V and 8 bases at J, with 10 bases between. In DNA, the CDR3 is TGTGCCAGCAGCCAAGACAGGGAAAGCGGCTACACCTTC. This encodes CASSQDRESGYTF.

The chain carries TRBV2 and TRBJ1-3; no clear D. This CDR3 spans 15 amino acids. Trimming stripped 5 bases from V and 4 bases from J, with 15 bases between. Germline V CDR1 and CDR2: SNHLY, FYNNEI. Here the CDR3 DNA reads TGTGCCAGCAGTCCGCGGACCTCGGGGGGAAACACCATATATTTT. Its translation is CASSPRTSGGNTIYF.

V is TRBV2 and J is TRBJ1-1; D is ambiguous. CDR3 length: 12 residues. Deletions cut 4 bases from V and 1 base from J, with 4 bases between. Germline assignment: CDR1 SNHLY and CDR2 FYNNEI. The CDR3 loop reads CASSGTNTEAFF. CDR3 in DNA: TGTGCCAGCAGTGGGACGAACACTGAAGCTTTCTTT.

The chain carries TRBV30 and TRBJ1-1; 9 nucleotides match TRBD1. The germline V gene has CDR1 GTSNPN and CDR2 SVGIG (reference sequence). The CDR3 is 15 amino acids. Trimming at V came to 1 base and at J to 5 bases, leaving 8 bases not matched to a gene. The CDR3 is CAWSAPGQGFTEAFF. In nucleotides, the CDR3 is TGTGCCTGGAGTGCCCCCGGACAGGGGTTTACTGAAGCTTTCTTT.

The rearrangement uses TRBV2 and TRBJ1-3; no firm D call. CDR1 is SNHLY and CDR2 is FYNNEI in the germline V gene. CDR3 length equals 16 residues. Deletions cut 4 bases from V and 0 bases from J, with 13 bases between. CDR3: CASSAFPNSSGNTIYF. The CDR3 DNA is TGTGCCAGCAGTGCCTTCCCTAACAGCTCTGGAAACACCATATATTTT.

The chain recombines TRBV5-8 with TRBJ2-5, with 12 nucleotides matching TRBD2. The CDR3 sequence is 18 residues long. V shed 2 bases and J 7 bases; nucleotides not matched to a gene: 15. CDR1 and CDR2 from the germline V gene are SGHTS and YDEGEE. The CDR3 DNA sequence: TGTGCCAGCAGCTTTACTGTAGGACTAGCGGGGCCGGGAGGGACCCAGTACTTC. Protein: CASSFTVGLAGPGGTQYF.

This clone has only a few counts. The J gene is TRBJ1-2, the V gene TRBV5-4; D gene unclear. Germline-derived CDR1 and CDR2 are SGHNT and YYREEE (reference sequence). The germline V and J ends were trimmed by 4 bases and 10 bases, with 17 bases remaining between them. The CDR3 totals 13 residues. CDR3 protein: CASSREALGFYTF. The CDR3 DNA is TGTGCCAGCAGCCGGGAGGCGCTAGGATTCTACACCTTC.

V and J are TRBV18 and TRBJ2-1; D not certain. This CDR3 spans 13 amino acids. Germline assignment: CDR1 KGHSH and CDR2 LQKENI. Trimming took 4 bases from V and 5 from J, leaving 9 bases between them. CDR3 bases: TGTGCCAGCTCACTCCAACAGAACAATGAGCAGTTCTTC. This sequence encodes CASSLQQNNEQFF.

The CDR3 region has the DNA TGTGCCAGCACTACTGGCATGAACACTGAAGCTTTCTTT. It codes for CASTTGMNTEAFF. The rearrangement joins TRBV25-1 to TRBJ1-1; D ambiguous. Germline V lookup: CDR1 MGHDK, CDR2 SYGVNS. CDR3 size: 13 residues. V lost 7 bases to trimming and J lost 0 bases, with 9 bases between them.

The genes are TRBV28 and TRBJ2-3; D not resolved. CDR1 MDHEN and CDR2 SYDVKM come from the germline V gene. V lost 6 bases and J 2 bases, leaving 12 bases between the germline ends. The CDR3 is 14 residues long. CDR3 coding DNA: TGTGCCAGCAGCTACAAGACAAACACAGATACGCAGTATTTT. It encodes CASSYKTNTDTQYF.

J is TRBJ1-3 and V is TRBV28; 8 nucleotides align to TRBD1. The J segment lost 4 bases and the V segment lost 6 bases, leaving 8 bases of the junction unmatched. The CDR3 consists of 15 residues. CDR1 and CDR2 (germline): MDHEN, SYDVKM. The CDR3 is CASRSGTGFGNTIYF. In nucleotides, the CDR3 is TGTGCCAGCAGATCCGGGACAGGCTTCGGAAACACCATATATTTT.

The V call is TRBV5-6, the J call TRBJ2-1; 10 nucleotides match TRBD2. The V gene end was trimmed by 2 bases and the J gene end by 5 bases; junction bases not matched to a gene: 4. From germline, CDR1 is SGHDT and CDR2 YYEEEE. The CDR3 length is 15 residues. This CDR3 is CASSFRTSGHNEQFF. The CDR3 bases are TGTGCCAGCAGCTTCCGGACTAGCGGACACAATGAGCAGTTCTTC.

This clone has more than one count but fewer than ten. V and J are TRBV24-1 and TRBJ2-1; D possibly corresponds to TRBD2 (5 bases). Per the germline V gene, CDR1 is KGHDR and CDR2 is SFDVKD. The CDR3 is made up of 14 amino acids. Trimming removed 5 bases from V and 6 bases from J, with 13 bases in between. This CDR3 is CATSASIGGNEQFF. CDR3 bases: TGTGCCACCAGTGCCTCGATCGGAGGCAATGAGCAGTTCTTC.

V and J are TRBV12-3 or TRBV12-4 and TRBJ1-1, with D unresolved. V was cut by 1 base and J by 1 base, with 4 bases left in between. The CDR3 extends over 13 amino acids. CDR3 protein: CASSLEENTEAFF. The DNA for the CDR3 is TGTGCCAGCAGTTTAGAGGAGAACACTGAAGCTTTCTTT.

This clone was counted a single time. The chain links TRBV9 to TRBJ2-2; TRBD1 matches at 8 bases. The length of the CDR3 is 15 residues. After removal of 4 bases from V and 3 bases from J, the junction contained 5 bases not matched to a gene. Germline V gene data show CDR1 as SGDLS and CDR2 as YYNGEE. The CDR3 DNA reads as TGTGCCAGCAGCCCCGGACAGGGAGACACCGGGGAGCTGTTTTTT. This encodes CASSPGQGDTGELFF.

V and J are TRBV19 and TRBJ2-1, with D possibly TRBD1 on 6 matching bases. Germline CDR1 reads LNHDA; CDR2 reads SQIVND (reference sequence). The CDR3 extends over 15 amino acids. Trimming stripped 3 bases from V and 3 bases from J, with 12 bases between. CDR3 DNA: TGTGCCAGTAGTATCGCGGCAGGGGTCTACAATGAGCAGTTCTTC. This sequence encodes CASSIAAGVYNEQFF.

The chain links TRBV5-1 to TRBJ1-2; D may be TRBD1 (6 bases). The CDR3 consists of 17 residues. The V and J ends lost 4 bases and 6 bases respectively, with 25 bases between them. CDR1 SGHRS and CDR2 YFSETQ come from the germline V gene. The CDR3 DNA is TGCGCCAGCAGCCCACGGGGGCAGACCAAAAAACTGAATGGCTACACCTTC. As protein: CASSPRGQTKKLNGYTF.

The sample holds a few counts of this clone. The V gene is TRBV12-3 or TRBV12-4, the J gene TRBJ1-3; perhaps TRBD1 as D (5 bases). This CDR3 spans 12 amino acids. The germline V and J ends were trimmed by 6 bases and 2 bases, with 5 bases remaining between them. CDR3 sequence: CASRGPGNTIYF. In DNA form, the CDR3 reads TGTGCCAGCAGGGGGCCTGGAAACACCATATATTTT.

The V and J genes are TRBV6-4 and TRBJ2-6; D is perhaps TRBD1 or TRBD2 (5 bases each). V was trimmed by 3 bases and J by 2 bases, leaving 5 bases between them. This CDR3 contains 14 residues. CDR1 is MRHNA, CDR2 SNTAGT, per germline. Written as DNA, the CDR3 is TGTGCCAGCAGTGAGGGGGCTGGGGCCAACGTCCTGACTTTC. This sequence encodes CASSEGAGANVLTF.

The V call is TRBV14, the J call TRBJ1-2; D not certain. The CDR3 covers 17 residues. Per the germline V gene, CDR1 is SGHDN and CDR2 is FVKESK. The V gene lost 0 bases and the J gene lost 8 bases, with 22 bases spanning the gap. The CDR3 DNA reads as TGTGCCAGCAGCCAAGATCGGGGTCTGATCTATGGCGGGGGCTACACCTTC. Translation gives CASSQDRGLIYGGGYTF.

The rearrangement uses TRBV4-2 and TRBJ2-5, with TRBD2 matching over 7 bases. The CDR3 totals 16 residues. Trimming cost V 0 bases and J 5 bases; bases outside gene matches: 9. Per the germline V gene, CDR1 is LGHNA and CDR2 is YNFKEQ. CDR3 in amino acids: CASSQDRGRRGETQYF. The DNA of the CDR3 is TGTGCCAGCAGCCAAGATCGGGGACGGCGGGGGGAGACCCAGTACTTC.

The chain carries TRBV3-1 (or the pseudogene TRBV3-2) and TRBJ2-3, with a tentative D call TRBD1 (6 bases). The CDR3 loop spans 14 amino acids. Trimming took 1 base from V and 3 from J, leaving 8 bases between them. Germline V gene lookup returns CDR1 LGHDT and CDR2 YNNKEL (reference sequence). This CDR3 is CASSQVRGTDTQYF. CDR3 DNA: TGTGCCAGCAGCCAAGTAAGGGGGACAGATACGCAGTATTTT.

The chain recombines TRBV7-9 with TRBJ1-4; D not resolved. The CDR3 covers 14 residues. Trimming removed 4 bases at V and 5 bases at J, with 11 bases between. Germline V gene lookup returns CDR1 SEHNR and CDR2 FQNEAQ (reference sequence). The CDR3 reads CASSSTRGNEKLFF. DNA for the CDR3: TGTGCCAGCAGCTCCACTCGTGGGAATGAAAAACTGTTTTTT.

The V call is TRBV3-1 (or the pseudogene TRBV3-2), the J call TRBJ2-4; TRBD2 matches 12 bases. This CDR3 is built from 17 residues. The trim removed 2 bases at V and 8 bases at J, leaving 10 bases unmatched. Germline-derived CDR1 and CDR2 are LGHDT and YNNKEL (reference sequence). The CDR3: CASSQLPTLAGGDIQYF. CDR3 sequence (DNA): TGTGCCAGCAGCCAACTTCCAACCCTAGCGGGGGGGGACATTCAGTACTTC.

The chain has TRBV5-6 and TRBJ2-6; D is unclear. Trimming stripped 3 bases from V and 0 bases from J, with 1 base between. Germline CDR1 SGHDT, CDR2 YYEEEE. CDR3 length: 13 residues. CDR3 DNA sequence: TGTGCCAGCAGCTACTCTGGGGCCAACGTCCTGACTTTC. This encodes CASSYSGANVLTF.

V and J are TRBV10-3 and TRBJ2-3, with 10 bases fitting TRBD2. The CDR3 consists of 17 residues. V lost 3 bases to trimming and J lost 2 bases; unmatched junction nucleotides: 8. Germline V gene sequence: CDR1 ENHRY, CDR2 SYGVKD. The CDR3 reads CAISELRTSGYTDTQYF. The CDR3 region has the DNA TGTGCCATCAGTGAACTAAGGACTAGCGGATACACAGATACGCAGTATTTT.

The rearrangement joins TRBV19 to TRBJ1-1; TRBD1 matches at 8 bases. V lost 6 bases, J lost 1 base, and 10 bases stayed unmatched. The CDR3 is 16 residues long. Germline CDR1 LNHDA, CDR2 SQIVND (reference sequence). As DNA, the CDR3 is TGTGCCAGTAGCGACAGGGGCGGTATTTCGAACACTGAAGCTTTCTTT. It is translated as CASSDRGGISNTEAFF. Variable domain in full (rest from reference TRBV19 and TRBJ1-1): DGGITQSPKYLFRKEGQNVTLSCEQNLNHDAMYWYRQDPGQGLRLIYYSQIVNDFQKGDIAEGYSVSREKKESFPLTVTSAQKNPTAFYLCASSDRGGISNTEAFFGQGTRLTVV.

The genes are TRBV3-1 (or the pseudogene TRBV3-2) and TRBJ2-7; TRBD1 might be the D (6 bases). Between the trimmed V and J ends, which lost 2 bases and 2 bases, there was a span of 10 bases. The CDR3 runs 14 residues. Germline lookup yields CDR1 LGHDT and CDR2 YNNKEL (reference sequence). The CDR3 is CASSQLGATYEQYF. DNA of the CDR3: TGTGCCAGCAGCCAATTGGGGGCAACCTACGAGCAGTACTTC.